This T cell receptor beta chain emerged from a study of regulatory T cells in long-lasting Graves disease. Sequencing libraries for TCR beta were prepared with iRepertoire HTBI primers and Arm-PCR of CDR3 regions. TCRdb reprocessed the multiplex PCR reads with MiXCR, giving one entry per CDR3 protein. The table has 200,000 to 250,000 distinct CDR3 sequences, 20% seen once. Time point denoted: newly diagnosed GD, antithyroid drugs for less than 3 months. PBMC-derived RNA was used for the TCR library. CDR1 is DFQATT, CDR2 SNEGSKA, per germline (reference sequence). Trimming at V came to 1 base and at J to 2 bases, leaving 5 bases not matched to a gene. This CDR3 is 15 amino acids long.

V and J are TRBV20-1 and TRBJ2-3; 8 bases are a match to TRBD2. This specimen consisted of peripheral blood mononuclear cells (PBMCs), obtained at new diagnosis, from a patient treated with antithyroid drugs. The clonotype comes from a female donor with Graves disease. The CDR3 protein is CSARVAGQLTDTQYF. CDR3 DNA sequence: TGCAGTGCTAGAGTAGCGGGGCAACTCACAGATACGCAGTATTTT.